The clone carrying this TCR beta chain was picked up a small number of times. Its antigen is currently unknown. This sample is part of a study of beta chain features in type 1 diabetes. The authors obtained over 95% purity in all sorted populations. The entirety of the isolated RNA underwent reverse transcription, so expressed TCRB transcripts were sequenced. The table came from immunoSEQ multiplex PCR; TCRdb's copy has only in-frame clones and leaves some out. The table lists 240,000 or so clones, about 71% of them singletons. Whole-study findings and limits: TCRB repertoires of naive, central memory and Treg cells appeared more similar among patients than among healthy donors. Diminished insertions and augmented deletions at VDJ junctions characterized type 1 diabetes patients. The question of HLA type influencing TCRB rearrangement was one that remained unresolved here.

Germline V gene sequence: CDR1 GTSNPN, CDR2 SVGIG (reference sequence). The CDR3 extends over 13 amino acids. V was trimmed by 4 bases and J by 5 bases, leaving 14 bases between them. The origin of this receptor is a man aged 30-40 years in good health. J is TRBJ1-1 and V is TRBV30; D is perhaps TRBD1 (5 bases). The specimen sequenced was naive CD4+ T cells from blood. The CDR3 region has the DNA TGTGCCTGGAACCGGACACCGGGAACTGAAGCTTTCTTT. It translates to CAWNRTPGTEAFF. Drawing the rest from reference TRBV30 and TRBJ1-1, the complete variable domain is SQTIHQWPATLVQPVGSPLSLECTVEGTSNPNLYWYRQAAGRGLQLLFYSVGIGQISSEVPQNLSASRPQDRQFILSSKKLLLSDSGFYLCAWNRTPGTEAFFGQGTRLTVV.